This entry describes one T cell receptor beta chain. Its target is not known. The PCR was carried out with 60 Vbeta primers and 13 Jbeta primers. Here immunoSEQ multiplex PCR was the method, and the copy in TCRdb shows in-frame clones only, minus some. Its listing shows 96,000 or so clones. The sample originates from a study of cytomegalovirus exposure and HLA in healthy donors. Study-wide background: Among the approximately 400 donors who were genotyped, 70% to 90% fell in the genetic ancestry cluster that is associated with self-reported Caucasian donors. Study-wide points: When the data were analyzed later, several of the most significant clusters appeared to be linked to common viral pathogens. Using the classifier, cytomegalovirus status was reportedly diagnosed with high specificity and sensitivity. The authors later found most CMV-associated TCR beta chains appeared HLA-restricted.

Sequences were obtained from PBMCs. The sequence came from a young woman in good health and CMV-seronegative.

For the CDR3, the DNA is TGTGCCAGCAGTGCGACAGGGGTCACTGCAGAGACCCAGTACTTC. The encoded protein is CASSATGVTAETQYF. The gene calls are TRBV6-5 and TRBJ2-5; 8 bases are a match to TRBD1. The CDR3 consists of 15 residues. J lost 4 bases, V lost 5 bases, and 9 bases had no gene match. CDR1 and CDR2 (germline): MNHEY, SVGAGI.